This passage covers 29 T cell receptor beta chains from one sample sequenced in a study of tumor-infiltrating lymphocytes in primary liver carcinoma. Unsorted bulk tissue of about 20-32 mg yielded co-extracted RNA and DNA. From 450 to 550 ng total RNA, TCR beta cDNA was generated with a primer in the constant region. Three nested multiplex PCR rounds of slightly modified ARM-PCR generated TCR beta libraries. In the first two PCR rounds, TRBV1-TRBV30 forward primers were paired with a C-beta reverse primer, and each round lasted around 10 cycles. TCRdb independently ran MiXCR on the multiplex PCR reads; one entry per CDR3 protein. The sample holds 100,000 to 150,000 distinct CDR3 sequences; roughly three fifths are singletons and the top ten take 8.4%. The material sequenced was liver tumor tissue from sampling region 3. Subset described: tumor region T3, left-lateral pole. Source of these receptors: a woman in her fifties or sixties with primary liver carcinoma and hepatitis B virus infection.

Comments on this clonotype: This could be a read error, since a much larger clone is one nucleotide away. The chain combines TRBV6-1 with TRBJ1-5, with D maybe TRBD1 (5 bases). The CDR3 sequence is 13 residues long. Trimming took off 11 bases at V and 7 bases at J, with 18 bases between the two ends. Germline V gene sequence: CDR1 MNHNS, CDR2 SASEGT. This CDR3 reads CAVHTGPKQPQHF. The CDR3 nucleotides are TGTGCCGTGCATACGGGGCCCAAGCAGCCCCAGCATTTT.

The chain couples TRBV6-1 to TRBJ2-7, with 8 bases matching TRBD1. V was clipped by 2 bases and J by 8 bases; unmatched bases: 8. The germline V gene has CDR1 MNHNS and CDR2 SASEGT. The CDR3 has 14 amino acids. The CDR3 DNA sequence: TGTGCCAGCAGTGAAAGGGGACAGGCTGCCAAGCAGTACTTC. Translated: CASSERGQAAKQYF.

As concerns this clonotype: Mismatch with germline at one junction end may stem from a read error. This rearrangement joins TRBV28 to TRBJ2-5; D is perhaps TRBD1 (5 bases). This CDR3 region has 14 residues. Per the germline V gene, CDR1 is MDHEN and CDR2 is SYDVKM. The CDR3 region is CASSLGGAVKTPYF. The CDR3, as DNA: TGTGCCAGCAGTTTGGGTGGGGCGGTGAAGACCCCGTACTTC.

The V and J genes are TRBV4-2 and TRBJ2-7, with 13 bases identical to TRBD2. The CDR3 is 15 residues long. Germline CDR1 and CDR2: LGHNA and YNFKEQ. V lost 10 bases, J lost 2 bases, and 8 bases stayed unmatched. The CDR3 nucleotides read TGTGCCAACAACCTTGGACTAGCGGGAGCCTACGAGCAGTACTTC. Its protein is CANNLGLAGAYEQYF.

About this clonotype: One junction end disagrees with the germline gene, perhaps due to a read error. This sequence joins TRBV11-2 and TRBJ2-3; D ambiguous. CDR1 is SGHAT and CDR2 is FQNNGV in the germline V gene. The CDR3 consists of 13 residues. The CDR3 reads CGNSIDRGDTQYF. In nucleotides, the CDR3 is TGTGGCAACAGCATAGATCGAGGAGATACGCAGTACTTT.

V and J are TRBV5-5 and TRBJ2-1; 8 bases are a match to TRBD2. CDR1 is SGHKS and CDR2 is YYEKEE in the germline V gene (reference sequence). The CDR3 contains 13 residues. Unmatched junction bases numbered 6, after V lost 4 bases and J lost 9 bases. The CDR3 sequence is CASSKDRGGEQFF. In DNA form, the CDR3 reads TGTGCCAGCAGCAAGGACCGGGGGGGTGAGCAGTTCTTC.

On this clonotype: Lacking the conserved final phenylalanine or tryptophan, this CDR3 likely reflects a read error. The limits of the CDR3 on the DNA are not certain, so only TCRdb's listed CDR3 is given. The rearrangement joins TRBV29-1 to TRBJ1-1; whether TRBD1, the table's D call, matches the DNA was not checked. Ends included, the CDR3 has 13 residues. The germline CDR1 and CDR2 sequences are SQVTM and ANQGSEA. CDR3 loop: CSVGEQGNTEVFL.

This clonotype was observed a single time. At one end, the junction sequence differs from germline, possibly due to a read error. The rearrangement uses TRBV7-8 and TRBJ2-1; 8 bases map to TRBD2. The germline CDR1 and CDR2 sequences are SGHVS and FQNEAQ. CDR3 length: 18 amino acids. DNA of the CDR3: TGTGCCAGCAGCGTGGAAGCGACGGGGGGGACGTCCTATAATGAGCAGTCCTTC. Amino acid sequence: CASSVEATGGTSYNEQSF. The full variable domain, in which reference TRBV7-8 and TRBJ2-1 provide the parts outside the CDR3, is GAGVSQSPRYKVAKRGQDVALRCDPISGHVSLFWYQQALGQGPEFLTYFQNEAQLDKSGLPSDRFFAERPEGSVSTLKIQRTQQEDSAVYLCASSVEATGGTSYNEQSFGPGTRLTVL.

This sequence joins TRBV28 and TRBJ1-2, with D perhaps matching TRBD1 (6 bases). Germline V gene sequence: CDR1 MDHEN, CDR2 SYDVKM. The length of the CDR3 is 13 residues. Trimming took off 6 bases at V and 2 bases at J, with 10 bases between the two ends. CDR3 nucleotides: TGTGCCAGCAGCCCGGGACAAAACTATGGCTACACCTTC. Encoded protein: CASSPGQNYGYTF.

In regard to this clonotype: A much larger clone differs from this one at a single base, so this may be a read error. CDR3 coding DNA: TGTGCCGGCAGTTTGGAAGCGGGAGGGGTCGAGCAGTACTTC. It encodes CAGSLEAGGVEQYF. V is TRBV28 and J is TRBJ2-7; 10 bases are a match to TRBD2. The CDR3 sequence is 14 residues long. From germline, CDR1 is MDHEN and CDR2 SYDVKM.

In its sample, this clonotype was seen once. A junction end diverges from the germline sequence, so it may reflect a read error. The chain joins TRBV11-2 to TRBJ2-1; 12 bases are a match to TRBD2. CDR3 length equals 17 residues. Germline loops: CDR1 SGHAT, CDR2 FQNNGV. The CDR3 region has the DNA TGTGCCATCAGCTCAGTTCAGAGACTAGCGGGAGACAATGAGCAGTTCTTC. It translates to CAISSVQRLAGDNEQFF.

On this clonotype: One end of the junction is discordant with germline, which a read error may explain. The chain employs TRBV6-6 and TRBJ2-5; D remains ambiguous. Germline loops: CDR1 MNHNY, CDR2 SVGAGI (reference sequence). The CDR3 has 14 residues. This CDR3 reads CASSYQAHHETQHF. The CDR3, as DNA: TGTGCCAGTAGTTATCAGGCTCACCACGAGACCCAACACTTC.

For this clonotype: One end of the junction is discordant with germline, which a read error may explain. This sequence joins TRBV5-6 and TRBJ2-7, with TRBD1 identical over 8 bases. This CDR3 is built from 19 residues. Germline loops: CDR1 SGHDT, CDR2 YYEEEE. The CDR3 bases are TGTGCCATCAGCTTGGAGATAGTGGTTGGGACAGGAGTACCCTACGAGCAGTACTTC. Translating gives CAISLEIVVGTGVPYEQYF.

This clonotype appeared a few times. The CDR3 carries no conserved terminal phenylalanine or tryptophan, so it likely arises from a read error. The chain uses TRBV11-2 and TRBJ2-3; TRBD2 aligns across 9 bases. The germline CDR1 and CDR2 sequences are SGHAT and FQNNGV. Losses at the gene ends were 6 bases for V and 1 base for J; bases not matched to a gene: 20. The CDR3 has 20 residues. The DNA for the CDR3 is TGTGCCAGCAGTTTAAGGGGCCTAGCGGGACTGAGAGTCCGCACAGATACGCAGTATCTT. This encodes CASSLRGLAGLRVRTDTQYL.

Concerning this clonotype: The junction differs from germline at one of its ends, possibly a read error. The chain uses TRBV7-8 and TRBJ2-6, with 8 bases aligning to TRBD2. Germline values: CDR1 SGHVS, CDR2 FQNEAQ. CDR3 length: 18 amino acids. The CDR3 is CVSSLPGLDLSGTNVLTF. CDR3 in DNA: TGTGTCAGCAGTTTACCGGGACTAGATTTGTCTGGGACCAACGTCCTGACTTTC.

The V and J genes are TRBV19 and TRBJ2-7; D possibly uses TRBD1 or TRBD2 (5 bases each). Deletions cut 4 bases from V and 7 bases from J, with 17 bases between. CDR3 length equals 14 residues. The germline V gene has CDR1 LNHDA and CDR2 SQIVND (reference sequence). The CDR3 spells CASSTGTGREEQYF. The CDR3, as DNA: TGTGCCAGTAGTACAGGGACGGGGCGTGAAGAGCAGTACTTC.

The chain carries TRBV5-1 and TRBJ1-3; D remains unclear. V was cut by 4 bases and J by 0 bases, with 11 bases left in between. Per germline, CDR1 SGHRS and CDR2 YFSETQ. The length of the CDR3 is 15 residues. The CDR3 region is CASSLDLTSGNTIYF. CDR3 sequence (DNA): TGCGCCAGCAGCCTTGACCTGACCTCTGGAAACACCATATATTTT. The complete variable domain, with remaining parts taken from reference TRBV5-1 and TRBJ1-3, reads KAGVTQTPRYLIKTRGQQVTLSCSPISGHRSVSWYQQTPGQGLQFLFEYFSETQRNKGNFPGRFSGRQFSNSRSEMNVSTLELGDSALYLCASSLDLTSGNTIYFGEGSWLTVV.

As for this clonotype: One junction end disagrees with the germline gene, perhaps due to a read error. The rearrangement joins TRBV6-5 to TRBJ2-7, with D perhaps TRBD1 (6 bases). CDR1 and CDR2 from the germline V gene are MNHEY and SVGAGI. CDR3 length: 14 residues. CDR3 protein: CASSFEQGVYEKYF. The CDR3 nucleotides are TGTGCCAGCAGTTTCGAACAGGGAGTCTACGAGAAGTACTTC.

A word on this clonotype: An end of the junction does not agree with germline; a read error may underlie this. The chain employs TRBV11-2 and TRBJ2-7, with D hard to call. Germline V gene data show CDR1 as SGHAT and CDR2 as FQNNGV. The CDR3 runs 15 residues. The CDR3 is CTSNLEWWQVHEQYF. In DNA, the CDR3 is TGTACCAGCAACTTAGAATGGTGGCAGGTCCACGAGCAGTACTTC.

For this clonotype: The junction shows a germline mismatch at one end, possibly a read error. The rearrangement uses TRBV29-1 and TRBJ2-5; no clear D gene. The CDR3 sequence is 13 residues long. The germline V gene has CDR1 SQVTM and CDR2 ANQGSEA. The CDR3 DNA reads as TGCAGCATCTTCAGATCTGGCTTGGAGAACCAGTACTTC. This sequence encodes CSIFRSGLENQYF.

The J gene is TRBJ2-5, the V gene TRBV2; D is undetermined. Looked up from germline, CDR1 is SNHLY and CDR2 is FYNNEI. V gave up 7 bases and J gave up 3 bases, with 12 bases separating them. The CDR3 loop spans 13 amino acids. The CDR3 coding sequence is TGTGCCAGCAACTCCCAAACAAAAGAGACCCAGTACTTC. Amino acid sequence: CASNSQTKETQYF.

This chain links TRBV10-2 with TRBJ2-3; D perhaps matches TRBD2 (6 bases). Germline loops: CDR1 WSHSY, CDR2 SAAADI. Trimming took off 6 bases at V and 7 bases at J, with 14 bases between the two ends. The CDR3 has 13 residues. CDR3 bases: TGCGCCAGCAGACTAGCCGTCCCAAATACGCAGTATTTT. It yields the protein CASRLAVPNTQYF.

This sequence joins TRBV11-2 and TRBJ2-3; tentatively, D is TRBD2 (6 bases). The CDR3 totals 16 residues. The V gene lost 1 base and the J gene lost 8 bases, with 19 bases spanning the gap. Germline V gene sequence: CDR1 SGHAT, CDR2 FQNNGV. CDR3 sequence (DNA): TGTGCCAGCAGCTTAGCTGGCGGGATTGGCGCAGGTACGCAGTATTTT. Protein sequence: CASSLAGGIGAGTQYF.

A note on this clonotype: Given a much more abundant clone one base away, this may be a read error. This chain uses TRBV5-6 with TRBJ2-6, with a possible D match to TRBD1 (6 bases). Germline V gene sequence: CDR1 SGHDT, CDR2 YYEEEE. This CDR3 is built from 15 residues. CDR3 coding DNA: TGTGCCGGCAGCAAACAGGGCTCTGGGGCCAACGTCCTGACTTTC. This sequence encodes CAGSKQGSGANVLTF.

About this clonotype: The CDR3 end shows no conserved phenylalanine or tryptophan, and so a read error is likely. The genes are TRBV7-9 and TRBJ1-6, with a weak D call TRBD1 (6 bases). V lost 9 bases and J 10 bases, leaving 19 bases between the germline ends. This CDR3 is built from 14 residues. CDR1 and CDR2 (germline): SEHNR, FQNEAQ (reference sequence). DNA of the CDR3: TGTGCCAGTAGTCTGAGGACAGATGGGTCACCCCTCCACCTT. This sequence encodes CASSLRTDGSPLHL.

This chain joins TRBV5-1 and TRBJ2-1, with D possibly TRBD1 on 6 matching bases. Trimming removed 9 bases at V and 8 bases at J, with 24 bases between. The CDR3 covers 15 residues. Per the germline V gene, CDR1 is SGHRS and CDR2 is YFSETQ. This CDR3 is CAIRTVTRGSYEQFF. Written as DNA, the CDR3 is TGCGCCATCCGTACGGTCACTAGGGGGAGCTATGAGCAGTTCTTC.

This clonotype occurred a few times. A clone one base away is much larger, so this may be a read error. This sequence joins TRBV6-5 and TRBJ1-5; D is ambiguous. This CDR3 is 13 amino acids long. Germline CDR1 and CDR2: MNHEY and SVGAGI. CDR3 residues: CVSSRSGNQPQHF. The CDR3 DNA reads TGTGTCAGCAGTCGCAGCGGCAATCAGCCCCAGCATTTT.

Comment on this clonotype: A much larger clone is a single base away; this may be a read error. V and J are TRBV4-1 and TRBJ2-4; no clear D gene. CDR3 length: 17 residues. Germline assignment: CDR1 MGHRA and CDR2 YSYEKL. V was pared by 2 bases and J by 2 bases, with 16 bases between. CDR3 protein: CASSQPTRALSKNIQYF. The CDR3 DNA is TGCGCCAGCAGCCAACCTACGCGCGCACTATCCAAAAACATTCAGTACTTC.

In the case of this clonotype: A much larger clonotype is one base distant, so this may be a read error. This chain uses TRBV28 with TRBJ2-5; perhaps TRBD2 as D (5 bases). CDR3 length: 15 residues. Germline lookup yields CDR1 MDHEN and CDR2 SYDVKM. Trimming cost V 1 base and J 2 bases, with 11 bases left between them. In nucleotides, the CDR3 is TGTGCCAGCAGTTTATACCTAGAGGGACAAGAGACCCAGTACTTC. Protein sequence: CASSLYLEGQETQYF.